This T cell receptor beta chain derives from a study of blood T cell repertoires in COVID-19. Study details: Samples came from the United States, Italy and Spain, spanning acute and convalescent COVID-19.

V was pared by 2 bases and J by 2 bases, with 7 bases between. The length of the CDR3 is 13 residues. Germline lookup yields CDR1 SEHNR and CDR2 FQNEAQ (reference sequence). Sequenced by immunoSEQ multiplex PCR; TCRdb stores in-frame clones only, minus some. The sample consists of some 220,000 clones, 70% to 90% of them appearing once. This chain links TRBV7-9 with TRBJ2-7; no clear D gene. Sample: PBMCs or T cells enriched from blood (not recorded which). The sequence was collected from a woman in her 40s with acute COVID-19. DNA of the CDR3: TGTGCCAGCAGCTTAACAGCCACCTACGAGCAGTACTTC. Residues: CASSLTATYEQYF.